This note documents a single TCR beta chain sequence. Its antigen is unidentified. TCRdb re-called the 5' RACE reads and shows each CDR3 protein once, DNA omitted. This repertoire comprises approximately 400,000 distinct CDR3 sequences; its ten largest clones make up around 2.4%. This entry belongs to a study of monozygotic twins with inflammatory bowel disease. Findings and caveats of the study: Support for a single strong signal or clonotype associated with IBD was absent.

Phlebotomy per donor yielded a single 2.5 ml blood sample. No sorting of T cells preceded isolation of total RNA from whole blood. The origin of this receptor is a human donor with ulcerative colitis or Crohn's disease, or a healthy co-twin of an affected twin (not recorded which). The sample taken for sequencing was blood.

CDR3 sequence reads: CASSFQTGSTEAFF. The rearrangement links TRBV7-2 to TRBJ1-1; TCRdb proposes TRBD1, but this gene call is untestable without DNA. Germline V gene lookup returns CDR1 SGHTA and CDR2 FQGNSA. The CDR3 loop spans 14 amino acids.